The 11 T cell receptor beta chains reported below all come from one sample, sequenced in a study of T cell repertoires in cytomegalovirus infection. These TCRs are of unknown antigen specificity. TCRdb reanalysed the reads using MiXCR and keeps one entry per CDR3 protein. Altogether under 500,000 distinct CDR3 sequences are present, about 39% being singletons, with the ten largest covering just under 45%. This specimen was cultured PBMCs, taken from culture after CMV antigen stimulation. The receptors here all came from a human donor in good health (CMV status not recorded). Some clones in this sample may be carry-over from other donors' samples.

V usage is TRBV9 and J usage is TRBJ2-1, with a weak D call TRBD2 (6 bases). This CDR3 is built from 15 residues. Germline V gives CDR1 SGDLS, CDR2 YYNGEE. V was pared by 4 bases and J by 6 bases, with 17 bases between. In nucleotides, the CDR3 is TGTGCCAGCAGCCCGAAGCGGGTCCACATCAATGAGCAGTTCTTC. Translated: CASSPKRVHINEQFF.

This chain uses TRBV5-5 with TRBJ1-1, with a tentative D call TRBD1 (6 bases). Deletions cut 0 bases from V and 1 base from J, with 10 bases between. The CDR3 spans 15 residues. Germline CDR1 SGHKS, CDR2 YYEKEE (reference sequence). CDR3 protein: CASSLEQGRNTEAFF. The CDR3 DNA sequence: TGTGCCAGCAGCTTGGAGCAGGGGCGGAACACTGAAGCTTTCTTT.

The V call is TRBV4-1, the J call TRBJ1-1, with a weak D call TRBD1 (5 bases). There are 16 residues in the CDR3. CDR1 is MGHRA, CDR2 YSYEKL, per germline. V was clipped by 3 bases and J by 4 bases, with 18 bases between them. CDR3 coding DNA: TGCGCCAGCAGCCAGGAAAGTCGGCAGGGAGGCACTGAAGCTTTCTTT. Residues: CASSQESRQGGTEAFF.

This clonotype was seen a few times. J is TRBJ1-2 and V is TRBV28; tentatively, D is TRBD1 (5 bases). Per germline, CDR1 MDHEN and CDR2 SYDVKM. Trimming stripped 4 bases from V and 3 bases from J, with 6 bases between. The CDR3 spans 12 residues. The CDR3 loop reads CASSWGDYGYTF. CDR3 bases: TGTGCCAGCAGTTGGGGGGACTATGGCTACACCTTC.

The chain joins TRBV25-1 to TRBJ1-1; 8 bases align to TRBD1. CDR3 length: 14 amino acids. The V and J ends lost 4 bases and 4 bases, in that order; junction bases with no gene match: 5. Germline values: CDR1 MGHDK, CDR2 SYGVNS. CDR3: CASSATGGGTEAFF. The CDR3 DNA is TGTGCCAGCAGTGCAACAGGGGGTGGCACTGAAGCTTTCTTT.

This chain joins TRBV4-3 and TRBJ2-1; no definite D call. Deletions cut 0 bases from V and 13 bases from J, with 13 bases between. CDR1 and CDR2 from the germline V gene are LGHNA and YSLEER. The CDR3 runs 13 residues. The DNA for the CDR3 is TGCGCCAGCAGCCAAGAGCCCCCCCTCCCCCAGTTCTTC. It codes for CASSQEPPLPQFF.

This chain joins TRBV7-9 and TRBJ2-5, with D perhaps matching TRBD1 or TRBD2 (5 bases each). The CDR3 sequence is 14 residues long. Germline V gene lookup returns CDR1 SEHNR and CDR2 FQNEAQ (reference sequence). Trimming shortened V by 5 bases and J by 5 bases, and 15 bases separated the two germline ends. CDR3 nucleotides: TGTGCCAGCAGCCCATGGGGACGGGTGGAGACCCAGTACTTC. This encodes CASSPWGRVETQYF. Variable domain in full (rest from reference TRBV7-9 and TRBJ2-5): DTGVSQNPRHKITKRGQNVTFRCDPISEHNRLYWYRQTLGQGPEFLTYFQNEAQLEKSRLLSDRFSAERPKGSFSTLEIQRTEQGDSAMYLCASSPWGRVETQYFGPGTRLLVL.

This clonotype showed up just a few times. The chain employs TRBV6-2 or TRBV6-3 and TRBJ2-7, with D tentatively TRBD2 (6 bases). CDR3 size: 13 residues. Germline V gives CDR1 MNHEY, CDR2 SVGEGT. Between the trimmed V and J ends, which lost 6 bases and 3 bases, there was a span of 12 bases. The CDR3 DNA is TGTGCCAGCAGCCCCGGACTAAACTACGAGCAGTACTTC. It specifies CASSPGLNYEQYF.

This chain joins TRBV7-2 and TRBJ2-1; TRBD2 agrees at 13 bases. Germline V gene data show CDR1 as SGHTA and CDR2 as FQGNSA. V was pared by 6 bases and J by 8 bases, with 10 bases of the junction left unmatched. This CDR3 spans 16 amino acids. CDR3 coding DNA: TGTGCCAGCAGTATTAGGGTACTAGCGGGGGGGGATGAGCAGTTCTTC. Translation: CASSIRVLAGGDEQFF.

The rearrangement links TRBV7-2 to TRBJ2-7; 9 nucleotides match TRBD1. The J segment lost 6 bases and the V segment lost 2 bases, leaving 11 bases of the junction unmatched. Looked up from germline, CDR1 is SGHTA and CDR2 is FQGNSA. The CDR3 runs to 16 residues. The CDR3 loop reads CASSLRDRAFLTEQYF. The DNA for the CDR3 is TGTGCCAGCAGCTTACGGGACAGGGCCTTCTTGACCGAGCAGTACTTC.

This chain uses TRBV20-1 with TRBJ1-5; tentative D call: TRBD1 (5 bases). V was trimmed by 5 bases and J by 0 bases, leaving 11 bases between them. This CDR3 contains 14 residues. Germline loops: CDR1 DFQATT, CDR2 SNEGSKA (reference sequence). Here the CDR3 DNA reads TGCAGTGCTCTCAGGGACTATAGCAATCAGCCCCAGCATTTT. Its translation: CSALRDYSNQPQHF.